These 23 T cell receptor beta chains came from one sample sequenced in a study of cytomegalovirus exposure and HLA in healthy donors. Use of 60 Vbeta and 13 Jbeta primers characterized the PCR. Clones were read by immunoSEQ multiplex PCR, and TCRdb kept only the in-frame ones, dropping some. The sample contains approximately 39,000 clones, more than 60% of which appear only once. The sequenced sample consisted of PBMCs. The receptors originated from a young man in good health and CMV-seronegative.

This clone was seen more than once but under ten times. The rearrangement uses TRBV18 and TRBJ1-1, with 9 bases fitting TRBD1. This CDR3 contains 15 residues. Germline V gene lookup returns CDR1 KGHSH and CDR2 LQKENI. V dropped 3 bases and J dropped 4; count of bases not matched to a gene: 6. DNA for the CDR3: TGTGCCAGCTCACCGAGACAGGGGGATGGCACTGAAGCTTTCTTT. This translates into CASSPRQGDGTEAFF.

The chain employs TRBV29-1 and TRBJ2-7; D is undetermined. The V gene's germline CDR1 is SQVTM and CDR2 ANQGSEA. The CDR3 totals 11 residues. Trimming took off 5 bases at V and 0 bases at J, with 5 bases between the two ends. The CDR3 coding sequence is TGCAGCGTTCTAGGCTCCTACGAGCAGTACTTC. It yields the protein CSVLGSYEQYF.

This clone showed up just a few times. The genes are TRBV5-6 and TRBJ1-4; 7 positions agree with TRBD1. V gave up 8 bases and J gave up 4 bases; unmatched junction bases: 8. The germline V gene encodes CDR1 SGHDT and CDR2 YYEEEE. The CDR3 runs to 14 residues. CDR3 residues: CASRRQGSNEKLFF. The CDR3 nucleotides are TGTGCCAGTCGCCGACAGGGTAGTAATGAAAAACTGTTTTTT.

The CDR3 here is CASGARGSDSPLHF. CDR3 nucleotides: TGTGCCAGCGGGGCACGGGGGTCTGATTCACCCCTCCACTTT. V and J are TRBV6-5 and TRBJ1-6; tentative D call: TRBD1 (5 bases). The germline V gene has CDR1 MNHEY and CDR2 SVGAGI. This CDR3 contains 14 residues. Trimming removed 8 bases from V and 8 bases from J, with 16 bases in between.

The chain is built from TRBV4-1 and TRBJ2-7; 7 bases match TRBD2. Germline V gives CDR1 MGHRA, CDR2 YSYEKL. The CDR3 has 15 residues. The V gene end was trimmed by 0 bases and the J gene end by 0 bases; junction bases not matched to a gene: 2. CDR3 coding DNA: TGCGCCAGCAGCCAAGACGGGGGGAGCTCCTACGAGCAGTACTTC. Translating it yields CASSQDGGSSYEQYF.

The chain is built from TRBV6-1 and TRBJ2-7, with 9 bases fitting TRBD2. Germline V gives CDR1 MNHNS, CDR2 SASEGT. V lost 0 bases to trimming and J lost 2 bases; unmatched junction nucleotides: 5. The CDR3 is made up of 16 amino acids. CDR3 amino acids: CASSEAPASGAYEQYF. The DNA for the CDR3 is TGTGCCAGCAGTGAAGCGCCCGCTAGCGGGGCCTACGAGCAGTACTTC.

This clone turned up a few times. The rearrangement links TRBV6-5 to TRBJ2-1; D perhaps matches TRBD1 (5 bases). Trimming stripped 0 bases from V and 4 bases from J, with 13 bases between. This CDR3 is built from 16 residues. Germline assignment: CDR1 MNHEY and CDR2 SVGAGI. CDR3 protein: CASSYSPTDSYNEQFF. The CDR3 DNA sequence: TGTGCCAGCAGTTACTCCCCGACAGATTCTTACAATGAGCAGTTCTTC.

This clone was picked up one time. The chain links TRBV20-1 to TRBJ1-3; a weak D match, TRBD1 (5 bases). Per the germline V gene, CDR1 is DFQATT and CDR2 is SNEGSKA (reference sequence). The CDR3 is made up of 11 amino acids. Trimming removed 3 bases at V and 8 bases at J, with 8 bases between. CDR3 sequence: CSARGGYTIYF. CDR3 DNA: TGCAGTGCTAGGGGGGGATACACCATATATTTT.

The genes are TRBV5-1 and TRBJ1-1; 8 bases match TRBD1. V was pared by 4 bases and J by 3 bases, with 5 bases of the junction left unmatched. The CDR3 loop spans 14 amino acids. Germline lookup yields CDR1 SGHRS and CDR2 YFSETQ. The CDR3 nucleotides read TGCGCCAGCAGCACAACAGGGGGGCACACTGAAGCTTTCTTT. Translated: CASSTTGGHTEAFF. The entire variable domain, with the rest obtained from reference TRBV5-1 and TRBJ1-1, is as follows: KAGVTQTPRYLIKTRGQQVTLSCSPISGHRSVSWYQQTPGQGLQFLFEYFSETQRNKGNFPGRFSGRQFSNSRSEMNVSTLELGDSALYLCASSTTGGHTEAFFGQGTRLTVV.

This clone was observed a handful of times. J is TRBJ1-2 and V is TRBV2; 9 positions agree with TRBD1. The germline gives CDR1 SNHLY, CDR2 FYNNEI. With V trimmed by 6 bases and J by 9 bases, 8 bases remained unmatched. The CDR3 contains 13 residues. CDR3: CASRTPGQGSYTF. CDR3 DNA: TGTGCCAGCAGAACGCCGGGACAGGGAAGCTACACCTTC.

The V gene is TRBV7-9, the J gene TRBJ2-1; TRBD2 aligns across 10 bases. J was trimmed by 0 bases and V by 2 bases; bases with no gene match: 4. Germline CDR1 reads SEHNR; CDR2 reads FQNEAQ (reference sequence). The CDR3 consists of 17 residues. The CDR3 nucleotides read TGTGCCAGCAGCTTACGCCCTAGCGGGAGCTCCTACAATGAGCAGTTCTTC. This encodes CASSLRPSGSSYNEQFF.

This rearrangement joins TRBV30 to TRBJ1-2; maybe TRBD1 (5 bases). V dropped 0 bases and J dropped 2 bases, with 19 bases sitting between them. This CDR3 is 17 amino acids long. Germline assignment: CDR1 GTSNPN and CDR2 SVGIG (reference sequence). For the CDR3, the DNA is TGTGCCTGGAGTGTATGGGCCCCCATCGACAGCAACTATGGCTACACCTTC. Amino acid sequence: CAWSVWAPIDSNYGYTF.

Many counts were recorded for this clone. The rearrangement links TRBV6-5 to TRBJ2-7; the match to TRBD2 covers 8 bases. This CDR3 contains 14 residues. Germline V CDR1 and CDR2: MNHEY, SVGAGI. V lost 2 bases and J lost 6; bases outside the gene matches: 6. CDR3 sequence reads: CASSYGAGAFEQYF. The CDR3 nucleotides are TGTGCCAGCAGTTACGGAGCGGGAGCCTTCGAGCAGTACTTC.

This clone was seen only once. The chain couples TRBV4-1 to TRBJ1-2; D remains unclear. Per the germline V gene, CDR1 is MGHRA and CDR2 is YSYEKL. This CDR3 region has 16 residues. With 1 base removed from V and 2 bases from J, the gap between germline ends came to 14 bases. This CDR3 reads CASSQVGTRTNYGYTF. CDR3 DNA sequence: TGCGCCAGCAGCCAAGTTGGCACACGAACCAACTATGGCTACACCTTC.

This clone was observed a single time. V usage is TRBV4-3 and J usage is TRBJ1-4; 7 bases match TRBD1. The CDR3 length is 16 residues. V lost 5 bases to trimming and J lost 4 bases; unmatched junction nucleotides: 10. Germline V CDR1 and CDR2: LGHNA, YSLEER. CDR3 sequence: CASSTDIGTVNEKLFF. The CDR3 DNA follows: TGCGCCAGCAGCACAGACATCGGGACAGTTAATGAAAAACTGTTTTTT.

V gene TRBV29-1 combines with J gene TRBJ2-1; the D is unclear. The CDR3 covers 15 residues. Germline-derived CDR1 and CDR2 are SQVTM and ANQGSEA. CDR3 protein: CTGMEPGLGYNEQFF. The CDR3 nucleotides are TGCACCGGAATGGAGCCTGGTTTGGGCTACAATGAGCAGTTCTTC.

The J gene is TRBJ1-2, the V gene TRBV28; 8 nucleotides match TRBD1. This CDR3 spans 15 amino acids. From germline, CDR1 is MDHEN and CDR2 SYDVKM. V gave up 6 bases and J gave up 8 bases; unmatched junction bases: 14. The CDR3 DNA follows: TGTGCCAGCAGATCTGGGACAGGTAGTGCATCGGGCTACACCTTC. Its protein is CASRSGTGSASGYTF.

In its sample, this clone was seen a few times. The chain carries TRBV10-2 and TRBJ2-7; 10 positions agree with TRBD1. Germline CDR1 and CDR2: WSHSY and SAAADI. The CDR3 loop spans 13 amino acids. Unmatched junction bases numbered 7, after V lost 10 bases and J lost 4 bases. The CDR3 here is CATQPGQGYEQYF. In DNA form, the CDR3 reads TGCGCCACCCAGCCGGGACAGGGGTACGAGCAGTACTTC.

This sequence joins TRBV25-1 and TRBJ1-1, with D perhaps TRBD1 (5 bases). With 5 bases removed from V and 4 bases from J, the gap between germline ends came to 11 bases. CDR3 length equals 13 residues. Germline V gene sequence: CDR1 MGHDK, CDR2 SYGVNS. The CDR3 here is CASSKTGITEAFF. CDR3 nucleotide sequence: TGTGCCAGCAGTAAAACAGGAATCACTGAAGCTTTCTTT.

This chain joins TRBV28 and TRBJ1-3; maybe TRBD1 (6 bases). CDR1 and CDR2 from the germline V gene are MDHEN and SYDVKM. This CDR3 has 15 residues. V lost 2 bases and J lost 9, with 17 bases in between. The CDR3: CASSLGGPPHGTIYF. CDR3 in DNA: TGTGCCAGCAGTTTAGGGGGCCCGCCCCACGGCACCATATATTTT.

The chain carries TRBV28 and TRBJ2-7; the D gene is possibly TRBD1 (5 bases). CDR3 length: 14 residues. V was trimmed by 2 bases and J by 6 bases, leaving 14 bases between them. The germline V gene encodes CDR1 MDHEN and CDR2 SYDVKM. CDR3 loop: CASSLQGSFLEQYF. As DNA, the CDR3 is TGTGCCAGCAGTTTACAGGGATCTTTTCTCGAGCAGTACTTC.

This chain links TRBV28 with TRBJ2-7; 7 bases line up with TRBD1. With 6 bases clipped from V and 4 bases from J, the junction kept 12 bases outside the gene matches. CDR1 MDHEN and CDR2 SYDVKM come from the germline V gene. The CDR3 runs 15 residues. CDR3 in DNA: TGTGCCAGCAGCCAGACAGGGATCCAACGATACGAGCAGTACTTC. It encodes CASSQTGIQRYEQYF.

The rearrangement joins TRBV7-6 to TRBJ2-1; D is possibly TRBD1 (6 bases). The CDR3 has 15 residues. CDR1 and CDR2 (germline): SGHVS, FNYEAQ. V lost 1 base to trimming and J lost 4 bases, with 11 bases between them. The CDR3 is CASSLGTATYNEQFF. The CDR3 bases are TGTGCCAGCAGCTTAGGGACAGCTACTTACAATGAGCAGTTCTTC.